The 29 T cell receptor beta chains reported below all come from one sample, sequenced in a study of cytomegalovirus exposure and HLA in healthy donors. Primers included in the PCR were 60 Vbeta and 13 Jbeta primers. Sequencing was performed with immunoSEQ multiplex PCR; in TCRdb, only in-frame clones are kept and a portion is missing. This table has 150,000 to 200,000 clones, under 85% appearing once. Sequencing was carried out using PBMCs. All receptors come from a male donor in good health and CMV-seronegative.

This clone came up a few times. The identical CDR3 is also encoded by other nucleotide sequences in the sample. V usage is TRBV9 and J usage is TRBJ2-1, with 12 bases aligning to TRBD2. CDR1 is SGDLS and CDR2 is YYNGEE in the germline V gene. CDR3 length equals 15 residues. The ends lost 4 bases at V and 4 bases at J; junction bases unmatched: 3. CDR3: CASSQLAGGYNEQFF. In DNA, the CDR3 is TGTGCCAGCAGCCAACTAGCGGGAGGATACAATGAGCAGTTCTTC.

DNA for the CDR3: TGTGCCAGCATAAAAAGCGGGGGATACACCGGGGAGCTGTTTTTT. Amino acids: CASIKSGGYTGELFF. The chain is built from TRBV28 and TRBJ2-2; 8 bases fit TRBD2. The V and J ends lost 7 bases and 3 bases, in that order; junction bases with no gene match: 7. CDR1 is MDHEN, CDR2 SYDVKM, per germline. The length of the CDR3 is 15 residues.

This clone was found a few times. This sequence joins TRBV20-1 and TRBJ1-4; 9 bases line up with TRBD1. CDR3 size: 11 residues. The V and J ends lost 4 bases and 10 bases, in that order; junction bases with no gene match: 1. CDR1 is DFQATT and CDR2 is SNEGSKA in the germline V gene (reference sequence). CDR3 in amino acids: CSATDRGKLFF. CDR3 bases: TGCAGTGCTACGGACAGGGGAAAACTGTTTTTT.

The rearrangement joins TRBV6-5 to TRBJ2-3; TRBD1 is a possible D gene (6 bases). From germline, CDR1 is MNHEY and CDR2 SVGAGI. The CDR3 runs to 14 residues. V lost 4 bases and J 2 bases, leaving 10 bases between the germline ends. This CDR3 is CASSSQGFTDTQYF. DNA of the CDR3: TGTGCCAGCAGTTCACAGGGATTCACAGATACGCAGTATTTT.

The chain couples TRBV28 to TRBJ2-7; 9 bases fit TRBD2. The CDR3 loop spans 14 amino acids. CDR1 and CDR2 from the germline V gene are MDHEN and SYDVKM. V lost 7 bases to trimming and J lost 3 bases; unmatched junction nucleotides: 7. The CDR3 here is CASIAGGASYEQYF. The CDR3 nucleotides read TGTGCCAGCATCGCGGGGGGGGCAAGCTACGAGCAGTACTTC.

This clone was counted only a few times. The chain is built from TRBV7-2 and TRBJ2-3; 8 bases fit TRBD1. The V and J ends lost 2 bases and 3 bases, in that order; junction bases with no gene match: 10. This CDR3 comprises 17 residues. The V gene's germline CDR1 is SGHTA and CDR2 FQGNSA. The CDR3 coding sequence is TGTGCCAGCAGCTTACAGGGGGCGCGCAGTAGTACAGATACGCAGTATTTT. It yields the protein CASSLQGARSSTDTQYF.

J is TRBJ1-5 and V is TRBV6-6; D remains unclear. Between the trimmed V and J ends, which lost 2 bases and 5 bases, there was a span of 4 bases. This CDR3 is 12 amino acids long. Germline CDR1 MNHNY, CDR2 SVGAGI (reference sequence). The CDR3 DNA is TGTGCCAGCAGTTACAGCGATCAGCCCCAGCATTTT. Amino acid sequence: CASSYSDQPQHF.

About this clone: Other DNA sequences in this specimen translate into the identical CDR3. The chain employs TRBV30 and TRBJ1-4; no reliable D call. Germline V gene data show CDR1 as GTSNPN and CDR2 as SVGIG (reference sequence). Trimming left V 0 bases short and J 8 bases short, with 10 bases between. The CDR3 is made up of 13 amino acids. The CDR3: CAWSVRGGEKLFF. The CDR3 DNA follows: TGTGCCTGGAGTGTACGCGGAGGAGAAAAACTGTTTTTT.

The rearrangement joins TRBV5-1 to TRBJ1-5, with D hard to call. This CDR3 region has 13 residues. In germline, CDR1 is SGHRS, CDR2 YFSETQ. V lost 0 bases to trimming and J lost 7 bases, with 8 bases between them. The CDR3 spells CASSLASEQPQHF. The CDR3 nucleotides are TGCGCCAGCAGCTTGGCTAGTGAGCAGCCCCAGCATTTT.

The rearrangement links TRBV27 to TRBJ1-5; the D gene is possibly TRBD1 (6 bases). The germline V and J ends were trimmed by 3 bases and 2 bases, with 11 bases remaining between them. The CDR3 consists of 15 residues. CDR1 is MNHEY and CDR2 is SMNVEV in the germline V gene (reference sequence). In DNA, the CDR3 is TGTGCCAGCAGTTTTCAGTCAGGGGGCAATCAGCCCCAGCATTTT. Amino acid sequence: CASSFQSGGNQPQHF.

The chain has TRBV9 and TRBJ2-1, with D possibly being TRBD2 (7 bases). Germline assignment: CDR1 SGDLS and CDR2 YYNGEE. V lost 0 bases to trimming and J lost 5 bases, with 12 bases between them. The CDR3 is 15 residues long. The CDR3, as DNA: TGTGCCAGCAGCGTAGGAGGGGGGGCCGACAATGAGCAGTTCTTC. Encoded protein: CASSVGGGADNEQFF.

In this sample, this clone turned up once. The V and J genes are TRBV7-8 and TRBJ2-3, with 8 bases identical to TRBD2. The CDR3 has 17 residues. The germline V gene has CDR1 SGHVS and CDR2 FQNEAQ. The trim removed 5 bases at V and 5 bases at J, leaving 15 bases unmatched. CDR3 in DNA: TGTGCCAGCAGCCGGTGGACCCGGGGGGGCCGTGGAGATACGCAGTATTTT. Protein: CASSRWTRGGRGDTQYF.

The chain combines TRBV28 with TRBJ2-7, with D perhaps TRBD1 (6 bases). The CDR3 consists of 15 residues. From germline, CDR1 is MDHEN and CDR2 SYDVKM. With 6 bases removed from V and 3 bases from J, the gap between germline ends came to 18 bases. CDR3 coding DNA: TGTGCCAGCAGCCAACTACCGACAGGAGGCTACGAGCAGTACTTC. The encoded protein is CASSQLPTGGYEQYF.

The chain couples TRBV29-1 to TRBJ2-3, with no clear D. The germline V gene has CDR1 SQVTM and CDR2 ANQGSEA. CDR3 length: 11 residues. V was cut by 8 bases and J by 2 bases, with 8 bases left in between. For the CDR3, the DNA is TGCAGCCTGCGTTACACAGATACGCAGTATTTT. This codes for CSLRYTDTQYF.

J is TRBJ2-2 and V is TRBV12-5, with 10 positions matching TRBD1. This CDR3 has 17 amino acids. V lost 4 bases, J lost 6 bases, and 11 bases stayed unmatched. Germline V CDR1 and CDR2: LGHNT, FRNRAP. CDR3 sequence (DNA): TGTGCTAGTGGTTCGTCGACCGGGACAGGGGTTGCCGGGGAGCTGTTTTTT. Its translation: CASGSSTGTGVAGELFF.

The J gene is TRBJ1-5, the V gene TRBV27, with D tentatively TRBD1 (5 bases). The CDR3 contains 15 residues. Deletions cut 2 bases from V and 2 bases from J, with 10 bases between. CDR1 is MNHEY, CDR2 SMNVEV, per germline (reference sequence). The DNA for the CDR3 is TGTGCCAGCAGTTTAGAGGGAGGGGGCAATCAGCCCCAGCATTTT. Translation: CASSLEGGGNQPQHF.

The chain recombines TRBV30 with TRBJ1-2, with D perhaps TRBD1 (5 bases). Between the trimmed V and J ends, which lost 3 bases and 6 bases, there was a span of 17 bases. This CDR3 contains 14 residues. The V gene's germline CDR1 is GTSNPN and CDR2 SVGIG (reference sequence). CDR3 protein: CAWRPFGGRNGYTF. DNA for the CDR3: TGTGCCTGGAGACCTTTCGGGGGTAGGAATGGCTACACCTTC.

The rearrangement uses TRBV6-6 and TRBJ2-7; 8 positions agree with TRBD1. After removal of 4 bases from V and 3 bases from J, the junction contained 8 bases not matched to a gene. This CDR3 is 15 amino acids long. The V gene's germline CDR1 is MNHNY and CDR2 SVGAGI (reference sequence). The CDR3 DNA reads TGTGCCAGCAGTTTGGGATCGACAGGGGTCTACGAGCAGTACTTC. As protein: CASSLGSTGVYEQYF.

The chain recombines TRBV7-6 with TRBJ2-7, with D possibly being TRBD1 (5 bases). The germline V gene has CDR1 SGHVS and CDR2 FNYEAQ. The CDR3 loop spans 13 amino acids. V gave up 1 base and J gave up 5 bases, with 9 bases separating them. CDR3 sequence reads: CASSLGGINEQYF. The CDR3 nucleotides read TGTGCCAGCAGCTTAGGGGGCATAAACGAGCAGTACTTC.

The chain links TRBV6-6 to TRBJ1-5; TRBD1 matches 11 bases. The ends lost 6 bases at V and 4 bases at J; junction bases unmatched: 8. The V gene's germline CDR1 is MNHNY and CDR2 SVGAGI (reference sequence). The length of the CDR3 is 16 residues. CDR3 loop: CASSQGQGAWNQPQHF. The CDR3 region has the DNA TGTGCCAGCAGCCAAGGACAGGGGGCCTGGAATCAGCCCCAGCATTTT.

The V and J genes are TRBV4-1 and TRBJ2-3; 10 positions agree with TRBD2. CDR3 size: 18 residues. The germline CDR1 and CDR2 sequences are MGHRA and YSYEKL. With 2 bases clipped from V and 4 bases from J, the junction kept 12 bases outside the gene matches. CDR3 in DNA: TGCGCCAGCAGCCAACAGGCGGCTAGCGGGGGTGGGGCAGATACGCAGTATTTT. Translation: CASSQQAASGGGADTQYF.

The chain joins TRBV4-2 to TRBJ2-7; TRBD1 matches 8 bases. Looked up from germline, CDR1 is LGHNA and CDR2 is YNFKEQ. With 3 bases clipped from V and 6 bases from J, the junction kept 13 bases outside the gene matches. The CDR3 is made up of 16 amino acids. DNA for the CDR3: TGTGCCAGCAGCCAGGATGACAGGGGTTCTTTAAGCGAGCAGTACTTC. Translated: CASSQDDRGSLSEQYF.

This chain connects TRBV29-1 to TRBJ2-3; maybe TRBD1 (5 bases). In germline, CDR1 is SQVTM, CDR2 ANQGSEA. The CDR3 contains 14 residues. V was pared by 8 bases and J by 2 bases, with 17 bases between. CDR3 protein: CSTEKGRATDTQYF. CDR3 DNA: TGCAGCACAGAAAAGGGCAGGGCCACAGATACGCAGTATTTT.

The chain couples TRBV7-3 to TRBJ2-5; the match to TRBD2 covers 8 bases. CDR3 length: 15 residues. The germline V gene encodes CDR1 SGHTA and CDR2 FQGTGA. Trimming took 2 bases from V and 5 from J; bases not matched to a gene: 7. The CDR3 DNA reads TGTGCCAGCAGCTTATCCCCAGCGGGAGTGGAGACCCAGTACTTC. It codes for CASSLSPAGVETQYF.

The chain employs TRBV30 and TRBJ1-5; D unclear. CDR1 is GTSNPN, CDR2 SVGIG, per germline (reference sequence). This CDR3 contains 13 residues. The V and J ends lost 4 bases and 3 bases respectively, with 10 bases between them. This CDR3 reads CAWTRGPNQPQHF. The CDR3 nucleotides read TGTGCCTGGACCCGGGGTCCCAATCAGCCCCAGCATTTT.

The table lists this clone with a few counts. Relative to the germline gene, one junction end is altered; a read error may explain this. The rearrangement uses TRBV6-5 and TRBJ2-1; D is ambiguous. Per the germline V gene, CDR1 is MNHEY and CDR2 is SVGAGI. CDR3 length equals 14 residues. The CDR3 coding sequence is TGTGCCAGCAGCCCTTTTAACTCCCACAATGAGCAGTTCTTC. It codes for CASSPFNSHNEQFF.

V gene TRBV11-2 combines with J gene TRBJ2-2, with D possibly matching TRBD2 (6 bases). This CDR3 is built from 13 residues. V lost 4 bases to trimming and J lost 6 bases, with 9 bases between them. In germline, CDR1 is SGHAT, CDR2 FQNNGV. The CDR3 coding sequence is TGTGCCAGCAGCTCGGACTACGCCGGGGAGCTGTTTTTT. Translating it yields CASSSDYAGELFF. Full variable domain (missing parts from reference TRBV11-2 and TRBJ2-2): EAGVAQSPRYKIIEKRQSVAFWCNPISGHATLYWYQQILGQGPKLLIQFQNNGVVDDSQLPKDRFSAERLKGVDSTLKIQPAKLEDSAVYLCASSSDYAGELFFGEGSRLTVL.

The genes are TRBV6-5 and TRBJ2-7, with 7 bases fitting TRBD1. V gave up 0 bases and J gave up 3 bases; unmatched junction bases: 5. The V gene's germline CDR1 is MNHEY and CDR2 SVGAGI. CDR3 length: 15 residues. As DNA, the CDR3 is TGTGCCAGCAGTTACTCGACAGGGCCCAACTACGAGCAGTACTTC. Residues: CASSYSTGPNYEQYF.

The chain combines TRBV6-6 with TRBJ2-5; D not resolved. CDR1 is MNHNY and CDR2 is SVGAGI in the germline V gene (reference sequence). The CDR3 covers 13 residues. The V end was cut by 6 bases, the J end by 1 base, with 9 bases between. In DNA, the CDR3 is TGTGCCAGCAGCCTCCCGGGCCAAGAGACCCAGTACTTC. The encoded protein is CASSLPGQETQYF.